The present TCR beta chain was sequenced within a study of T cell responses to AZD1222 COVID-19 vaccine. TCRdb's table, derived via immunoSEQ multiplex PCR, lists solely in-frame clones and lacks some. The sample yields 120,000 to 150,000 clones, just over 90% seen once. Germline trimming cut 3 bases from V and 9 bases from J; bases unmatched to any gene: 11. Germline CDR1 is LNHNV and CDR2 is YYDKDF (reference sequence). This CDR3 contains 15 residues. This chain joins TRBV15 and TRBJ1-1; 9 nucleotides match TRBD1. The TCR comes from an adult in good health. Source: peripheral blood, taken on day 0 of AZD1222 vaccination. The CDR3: CATSSSGTGHLKAFF. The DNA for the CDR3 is TGTGCCACCAGCAGCTCCGGGACAGGGCACTTGAAAGCTTTCTTT.